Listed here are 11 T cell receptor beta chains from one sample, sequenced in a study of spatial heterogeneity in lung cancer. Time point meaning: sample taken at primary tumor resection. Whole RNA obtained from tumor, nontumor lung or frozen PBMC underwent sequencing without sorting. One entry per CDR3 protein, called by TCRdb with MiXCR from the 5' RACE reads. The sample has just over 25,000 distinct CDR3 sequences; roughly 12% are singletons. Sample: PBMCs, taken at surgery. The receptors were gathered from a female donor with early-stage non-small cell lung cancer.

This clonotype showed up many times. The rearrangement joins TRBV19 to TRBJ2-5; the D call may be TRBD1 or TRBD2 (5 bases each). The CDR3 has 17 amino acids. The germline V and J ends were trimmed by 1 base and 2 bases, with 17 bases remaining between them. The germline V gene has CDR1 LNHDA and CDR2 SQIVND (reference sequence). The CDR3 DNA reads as TGTGCCAGTAGTATAGTATGGGACCGCCGTGGTCAAGAGACCCAGTACTTC. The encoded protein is CASSIVWDRRGQETQYF.

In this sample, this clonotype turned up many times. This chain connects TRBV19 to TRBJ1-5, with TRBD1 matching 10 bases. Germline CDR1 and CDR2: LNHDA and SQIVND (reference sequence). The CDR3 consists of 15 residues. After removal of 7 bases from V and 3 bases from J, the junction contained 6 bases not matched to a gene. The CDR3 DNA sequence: TGTGCCAGTACCCTCGACAGGGGGCACAATCAGCCCCAGCATTTT. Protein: CASTLDRGHNQPQHF.

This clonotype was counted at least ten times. The CDR3 spells CASSPRTSYEQYF. The CDR3 DNA follows: TGTGCCAGCAGCCCCCGTACGTCCTACGAGCAGTACTTC. V is TRBV3-1 and J is TRBJ2-7; no clear D gene. V lost 4 bases and J 1 base, leaving 8 bases between the germline ends. CDR1 is LGHDT, CDR2 YNNKEL, per germline (reference sequence). The CDR3 extends over 13 amino acids.

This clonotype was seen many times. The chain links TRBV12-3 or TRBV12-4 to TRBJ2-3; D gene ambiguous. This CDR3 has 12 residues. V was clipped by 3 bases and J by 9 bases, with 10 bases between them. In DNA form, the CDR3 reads TGTGCCAGCAGTTTTCAGATGGGGACGCAGTATTTT. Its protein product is CASSFQMGTQYF.

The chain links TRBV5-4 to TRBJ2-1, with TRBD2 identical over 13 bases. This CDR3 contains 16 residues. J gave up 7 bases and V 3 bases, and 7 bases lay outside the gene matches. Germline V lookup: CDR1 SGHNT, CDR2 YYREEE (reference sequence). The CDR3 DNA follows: TGTGCCAGCAGCTCGGAGGGACTAGCGGGGAATAATGAGCAGTTCTTC. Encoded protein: CASSSEGLAGNNEQFF.

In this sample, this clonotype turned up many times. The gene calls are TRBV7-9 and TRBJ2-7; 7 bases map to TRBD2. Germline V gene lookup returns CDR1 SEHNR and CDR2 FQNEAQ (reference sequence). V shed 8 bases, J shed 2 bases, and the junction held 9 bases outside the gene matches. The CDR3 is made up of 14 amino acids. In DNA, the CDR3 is TGTGCCAGCGAGGCCGGGGGGTCGACCTACGAGCAGTACGTC. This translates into CASEAGGSTYEQYV.

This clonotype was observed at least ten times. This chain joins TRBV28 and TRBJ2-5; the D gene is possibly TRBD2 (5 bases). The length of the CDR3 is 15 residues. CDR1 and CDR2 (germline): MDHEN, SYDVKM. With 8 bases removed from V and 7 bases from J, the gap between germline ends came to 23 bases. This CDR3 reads CASRPQATPEGTQYF. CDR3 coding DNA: TGTGCCAGCCGGCCTCAGGCTACTCCAGAGGGGACCCAGTACTTC.

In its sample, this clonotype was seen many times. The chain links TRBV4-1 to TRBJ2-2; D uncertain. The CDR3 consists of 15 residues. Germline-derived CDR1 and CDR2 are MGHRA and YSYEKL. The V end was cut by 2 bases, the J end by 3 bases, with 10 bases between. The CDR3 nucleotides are TGCGCCAGCAGCCAATTTTCCGGTGACACCGGGGAGCTGTTTTTT. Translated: CASSQFSGDTGELFF.

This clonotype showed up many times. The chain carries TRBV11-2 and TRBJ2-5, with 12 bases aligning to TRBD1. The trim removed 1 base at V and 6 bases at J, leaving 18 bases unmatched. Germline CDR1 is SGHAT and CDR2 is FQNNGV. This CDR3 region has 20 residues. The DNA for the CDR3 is TGTGCCAGCAGCTTAGGGTTGGTGGGGCCCGGGACAGGGGGCGCGCAGACCCAGTACTTC. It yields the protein CASSLGLVGPGTGGAQTQYF.

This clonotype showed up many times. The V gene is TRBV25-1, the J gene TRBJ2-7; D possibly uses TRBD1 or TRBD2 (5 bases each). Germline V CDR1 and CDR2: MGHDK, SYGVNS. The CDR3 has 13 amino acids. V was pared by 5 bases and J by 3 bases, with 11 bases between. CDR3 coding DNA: TGTGCCAGCAGTAGTGAGGGGTTCTACGAGCAGTACTTC. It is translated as CASSSEGFYEQYF.

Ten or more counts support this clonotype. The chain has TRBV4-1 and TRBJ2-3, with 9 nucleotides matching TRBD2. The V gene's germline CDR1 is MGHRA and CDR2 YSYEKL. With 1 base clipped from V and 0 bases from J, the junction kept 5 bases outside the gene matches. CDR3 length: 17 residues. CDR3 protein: CASSQVAGVGSTDTQYF. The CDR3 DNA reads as TGCGCCAGCAGCCAAGTAGCGGGAGTGGGAAGCACAGATACGCAGTATTTT.